Listed below are T cell receptor beta chains from one sample, sequenced in a study of a mutant IDH1 vaccine in newly diagnosed glioma. These receptors have no identified antigens. The table came from immunoSEQ multiplex PCR; TCRdb's copy has only in-frame clones and leaves some out. The data show more than 55,000 clones, around 84% seen once. Material: PBMCs, obtained from a glioma patient whose treatment included an IDH1 peptide vaccine. The receptors stem from a man younger than 40 with glioma. The CDR3 runs from the conserved cysteine through the conserved F or W. D genes are given only for firm matches. Clone size appears in some rows only: once, few, many, or a class for an expanded clone.

d_gene	v_gene	abundance	j_gene	CDR3nt	CDR3aa
NA	TRBV6-5	NA	TRBJ2-3	TGTGCCAGCGGGAATACAGATACGCAGTATTTT	CASGNTDTQYF
NA	TRBV29-1	NA	TRBJ1-3	TGCAGCGTGGCCCGACCAGGGGCTGGAAACACCATATATTTT	CSVARPGAGNTIYF
NA	TRBV7-9	NA	TRBJ1-1	TGTGCCAGCAGCACGAAGGTGGGTAACACTGAAGCTTTCTTT	CASSTKVGNTEAFF
TRBD1	TRBV6-5	NA	TRBJ1-5	TGTGCCAGCAGTTCCCTGACAGGGAACAATCAGCCCCAGCATTTT	CASSSLTGNNQPQHF
TRBD1	TRBV25-1	NA	TRBJ1-4	TGTGCCAGCAGTGGGGACAGGGGGTTTGAAAAACTGTTTTTT	CASSGDRGFEKLFF
NA	TRBV7-6	NA	TRBJ1-1	TGTGCCAGCAGCTCATACAGGGAGGAAGCTTTCTTT	CASSSYREEAFF
NA	TRBV19	NA	TRBJ1-1	TGTGCCAGTAGTATCTCGGGGGCAAGCACTGAAGCTTTCTTT	CASSISGASTEAFF
TRBD1	TRBV6-5	NA	TRBJ2-1	TGTGCCAGCAGTTCCGGGACAGGGTCCTACAATGAGCAGTTCTTC	CASSSGTGSYNEQFF
NA	TRBV18	NA	TRBJ2-5	TGTGCCAGCTCACCACCGTCCCCAGAGACCCAGTACTTC	CASSPPSPETQYF
NA	TRBV5-5	NA	TRBJ2-6	TGTGCCAGCAGCTTTTTCTCGGGTGGGACTGGGGCCAACGTCCTGACTTTC	CASSFFSGGTGANVLTF
TRBD1	TRBV7-9	NA	TRBJ2-3	TGTGCCAGCAGCTACAAGACAGGGGGGCTAGGCACAGATACGCAGTATTTT	CASSYKTGGLGTDTQYF
NA	TRBV15	NA	TRBJ1-1	TGTGCCACCAGCATCTTAAACTCTGATACTGAAGCTTTCTTT	CATSILNSDTEAFF
TRBD1	TRBV15	NA	TRBJ1-2	TGTGCCACCAGCAGAGCGTTTCAGACGGGACAGGGGGCGAGAAACTATGGCTACACCTTC	CATSRAFQTGQGARNYGYTF
TRBD1	TRBV27	NA	TRBJ1-1	TGTGCCAGCAGTTTATCCGACAGGGGCCGGACTGAAGCTTTCTTT	CASSLSDRGRTEAFF
NA	TRBV19	NA	TRBJ1-5	TGTGCCAGTAGTATAGGGGGCGTTCGGACCACTCAGCCCCAGCATTTT	CASSIGGVRTTQPQHF
TRBD1	TRBV18	NA	TRBJ1-2	TGTGCCAGCTCACCACTCGCGGGACAGGCTAACTATGGCTACACCTTC	CASSPLAGQANYGYTF
NA	TRBV28	NA	TRBJ2-5	TGTGCCAGCAGTTCACCGGGATCGGGAGAAGAGACCCAGTACTTC	CASSSPGSGEETQYF
TRBD1	TRBV7-9	NA	TRBJ1-1	TGTGCCAGCACCAGACAGGGGGGGAACACTGAAGCTTTCTTT	CASTRQGGNTEAFF
TRBD2	TRBV11-3	NA	TRBJ2-1	TGTGCCAGCAGCGCGGGACTAGCGGGGAAATATGAGCAGTTCTTC	CASSAGLAGKYEQFF
TRBD2	TRBV5-4	NA	TRBJ2-4	TGTGCCAGCAGCTTCGCGGGGGGAGCCAAAAACATTCAGTACTTC	CASSFAGGAKNIQYF
NA	TRBV14	NA	TRBJ2-3	TGTGCCAGCAGCCAAGATCCGGCAGATACGCAGTATTTT	CASSQDPADTQYF
NA	TRBV27	NA	TRBJ2-1	TGTGCCAGCAGTTCCATGGGAGCTGTATTTATTTACAATGAGCAGTTCTTC	CASSSMGAVFIYNEQFF
NA	TRBV6-5	NA	TRBJ2-3	TGTGCCAGCAGTTTCCGCGTAAGCACAGATACGCAGTATTTT	CASSFRVSTDTQYF
NA	TRBV5-1	NA	TRBJ2-3	TGCGCCAGCAGCTTTGGCCTTTGGACGGATACGCAGTATTTT	CASSFGLWTDTQYF
TRBD2	TRBV27	NA	TRBJ2-7	TGTGCCAGCAGTTTGGGCGGGGGGGGTACCTACGAGCAGTACTTC	CASSLGGGGTYEQYF
TRBD1	TRBV5-6	NA	TRBJ1-1	TGTGCCAGCAGCTTGCCGACAGGGGGTACCGAAGCTTTCTTT	CASSLPTGGTEAFF
NA	TRBV5-4	once	TRBJ1-6	TGTGCCAGCAGACAGGTGTTAAATTCACCCCTCCACTTT	CASRQVLNSPLHF
TRBD1	TRBV28	NA	TRBJ2-7	TGTGCCAGCAGTACCGGGACAGGGGGCTACGAGCAGTACTTC	CASSTGTGGYEQYF